The entry that follows covers one T cell receptor beta chain sequence. What it binds is unknown. This record belongs to a study of monozygotic twins with cystic fibrosis. Whole-study context: Library input was around 2.8 micrograms of fragmented DNA, with approximately 16 PCR cycles.

Study-level results: Shared CDR3 numbers were not associated with age, concordance or severity. Co-twins had the most similar V usage for 13 of 16 pairs, J for 8. Median Simpson clonality of 0.0095 suggested naive T cells predominated.

CDR1 and CDR2 from the germline V gene are LNHNV and YYDKDF (reference sequence). V was cut by 0 bases and J by 2 bases, with 13 bases left in between. The CDR3 contains 16 residues. Only in-frame clones appear in the TCRdb table, and some are missing; sequencing was by immunoSEQ multiplex PCR. Of approximately 32,000 clones listed, around 96% are singletons. The sample consisted of blood. This chain connects TRBV15 to TRBJ1-1; D is ambiguous. This TCR was recovered from a girl aged 2 to 9 with cystic fibrosis. CDR3 sequence reads: CATSRDFGRINTEAFF. The CDR3 bases are TGTGCCACCAGCAGAGATTTCGGACGTATCAACACTGAAGCTTTCTTT.